This T cell receptor (beta chain) appears in the sequencing data of a study of control samples from healthy donors and cancer patients. The CDR3 is 16 residues long. Per the germline V gene, CDR1 is LNHDA and CDR2 is SQIVND (reference sequence). With 2 bases clipped from V and 4 bases from J, the junction kept 8 bases outside the gene matches. Profiling relied on immunoSEQ multiplex PCR, and the TCRdb table lists in-frame clones only, not all of them. The listing contains roughly 200,000 clones. The sample comprised blood. The sequence came from a woman in her twenties or thirties in good health. The V and J genes are TRBV19 and TRBJ1-5; 7 bases agree with TRBD1. CDR3 sequence: CASSIIQGTQNQPQHF. In nucleotides, the CDR3 is TGTGCCAGTAGTATAATACAGGGGACTCAAAATCAGCCCCAGCATTTT.